The 22 T cell receptor beta chains presented below share a single source sample, sequenced in a study of control samples from healthy donors and cancer patients. Assay used: immunoSEQ multiplex PCR; TCRdb lists only in-frame clones, some missing. This sample has 35,000 to 50,000 clones, with around 87% found just once. Source material: PBMCs. Receptors originate from a woman aged 60-75 years with lung cancer.

The chain combines TRBV4-1 with TRBJ2-7; 11 bases match TRBD2. The CDR3 contains 17 residues. Unmatched junction bases numbered 4, after V lost 0 bases and J lost 0 bases. Germline loops: CDR1 MGHRA, CDR2 YSYEKL. CDR3 loop: CASSQDPSGRNSYEQYF. CDR3 nucleotide sequence: TGCGCCAGCAGCCAAGATCCTAGCGGGAGGAACTCCTACGAGCAGTACTTC.

The rearrangement uses TRBV5-6 and TRBJ2-1, with a tentative D call TRBD2 (5 bases). The CDR3 loop spans 15 amino acids. Trimming took 3 bases from V and 0 from J, leaving 10 bases between them. CDR1 and CDR2 (germline): SGHDT, YYEEEE. The CDR3 DNA is TGTGCCAGCAGCTCTCAGCGGAGCTCCTACAATGAGCAGTTCTTC. Translating gives CASSSQRSSYNEQFF.

The chain links TRBV7-3 to TRBJ2-1; a weak D match, TRBD2 (7 bases). The V end was cut by 1 base, the J end by 8 bases, with 12 bases between. Germline V gives CDR1 SGHTA, CDR2 FQGTGA. CDR3 length: 14 amino acids. In DNA form, the CDR3 reads TGTGCCAGCAGCTTAATCGGGGGGCCCGATGAGCAGTTCTTC. Its translation: CASSLIGGPDEQFF.

The rearrangement joins TRBV14 to TRBJ2-3; D is unresolved. Trimming took 4 bases from V and 0 from J, leaving 17 bases between them. CDR1 SGHDN and CDR2 FVKESK come from the germline V gene. This CDR3 region has 17 residues. The CDR3 loop is CASSLDPGGSSTDTQYF. DNA for the CDR3: TGTGCCAGCAGCCTCGACCCTGGCGGTTCTAGCACAGATACGCAGTATTTT.

The V gene is TRBV5-6, the J gene TRBJ2-2, with D hard to call. The CDR3 totals 15 residues. Trimming took off 0 bases at V and 5 bases at J, with 11 bases between the two ends. The germline gives CDR1 SGHDT, CDR2 YYEEEE. CDR3 protein: CASSLGVEVTGELFF. CDR3 sequence (DNA): TGTGCCAGCAGCTTGGGGGTCGAGGTGACCGGGGAGCTGTTTTTT. The variable domain in full, with the rest retrieved from reference TRBV5-6 and TRBJ2-2, is DAGVTQSPTHLIKTRGQQVTLRCSPKSGHDTVSWYQQALGQGPQFIFQYYEEEERQRGNFPDRFSGHQFPNYSSELNVNALLLGDSALYLCASSLGVEVTGELFFGEGSRLTVL.

The chain links TRBV29-1 to TRBJ2-2, with D possibly being TRBD1 (5 bases). Germline V gene lookup returns CDR1 SQVTM and CDR2 ANQGSEA. The CDR3 length is 16 residues. The V end lost 1 base, the J end lost 3 bases, and 15 bases lay between the germline ends. Here the CDR3 DNA reads TGCAGCGTTGAAGCCCCCTGGGGCCCCTACACCGGGGAGCTGTTTTTT. It translates to CSVEAPWGPYTGELFF.

This clone is categorized as large. The chain has TRBV11-2 and TRBJ1-1; D is ambiguous. V lost 2 bases, J lost 9 bases, and 13 bases lay in between. This CDR3 region has 13 residues. Germline lookup yields CDR1 SGHAT and CDR2 FQNNGV. The CDR3 sequence is CASSLSHPKKAFF. CDR3 in DNA: TGTGCCAGCAGCTTATCCCACCCCAAAAAAGCTTTCTTT.

J is TRBJ1-2 and V is TRBV4-2; TRBD1 is a possible D gene (5 bases). The CDR3 spans 15 residues. V shed 0 bases and J shed 3 bases, with 11 bases lying between them. Per the germline V gene, CDR1 is LGHNA and CDR2 is YNFKEQ. CDR3 protein: CASSQERQKDYGYTF. The CDR3 nucleotides are TGTGCCAGCAGCCAAGAGAGACAGAAGGACTATGGCTACACCTTC.

The rearrangement uses TRBV28 and TRBJ2-5, with 8 nucleotides matching TRBD2. CDR3 length: 16 residues. Germline V CDR1 and CDR2: MDHEN, SYDVKM. V was pared by 5 bases and J by 2 bases, with 10 bases of the junction left unmatched. The CDR3 DNA reads as TGTGCCAGCAGTCCACAGACTAGCGCGTCTCAAGAGACCCAGTACTTC. Protein: CASSPQTSASQETQYF.

The genes are TRBV5-4 and TRBJ2-2, with D maybe TRBD1 (5 bases). The germline V gene encodes CDR1 SGHNT and CDR2 YYREEE (reference sequence). V lost 2 bases and J lost 4, with 15 bases in between. The CDR3 runs to 16 residues. The CDR3, as DNA: TGTGCCAGCAGCTTAGCCAGGGCGTATTCCACCGGGGAGCTGTTTTTT. It translates to CASSLARAYSTGELFF.

This clone was seen only once. V gene TRBV29-1 combines with J gene TRBJ2-1; 8 nucleotides align to TRBD1. The junction had 9 bases not matched to a gene; V was cut back by 7 bases and J by 10 bases. This CDR3 has 12 amino acids. Germline loops: CDR1 SQVTM, CDR2 ANQGSEA. CDR3 coding DNA: TGCAGCGGCGGGACAGGAAGGGGGGAGCAGTTCTTC. It specifies CSGGTGRGEQFF.

The chain employs TRBV12-5 and TRBJ2-1; 9 bases line up with TRBD2. The V segment lost 0 bases and the J segment 5 bases; nucleotides outside the gene matches: 8. Looked up from germline, CDR1 is LGHNT and CDR2 is FRNRAP. The CDR3 is 17 residues long. The CDR3 protein is CASGLVLGREGHNEQFF. CDR3 DNA sequence: TGTGCTAGTGGTTTGGTACTTGGGCGGGAGGGTCACAATGAGCAGTTCTTC.

The chain has TRBV27 and TRBJ2-7; 8 positions match TRBD1. Germline CDR1 and CDR2: MNHEY and SMNVEV (reference sequence). Trimming removed 8 bases from V and 6 bases from J; junction bases left unmatched: 9. This CDR3 has 13 residues. The DNA of the CDR3 is TGTGCCAGCTCCGGGACAGGTTGGCCCGAGCAGTACTTC. Its protein product is CASSGTGWPEQYF.

The chain links TRBV9 to TRBJ2-1; TRBD1 might be the D (6 bases). CDR1 SGDLS and CDR2 YYNGEE come from the germline V gene. V lost 4 bases and J 9 bases, leaving 35 bases between the germline ends. There are 20 residues in the CDR3. The CDR3 here is CASSPWFSAGGPGQAGEQFF. DNA for the CDR3: TGTGCCAGCAGCCCCTGGTTTTCTGCTGGCGGCCCGGGACAAGCTGGTGAGCAGTTCTTC. Full variable domain (remainder filled in from reference TRBV9 and TRBJ2-1): DSGVTQTPKHLITATGQRVTLRCSPRSGDLSVYWYQQSLDQGLQFLIQYYNGEERAKGNILERFSAQQFPDLHSELNLSSLELGDSALYFCASSPWFSAGGPGQAGEQFFGPGTRLTVL.

The chain carries TRBV19 and TRBJ1-2, with D unclear. V lost 6 bases and J 6 bases, leaving 14 bases between the germline ends. The CDR3 contains 13 residues. Germline V gene sequence: CDR1 LNHDA, CDR2 SQIVND (reference sequence). The CDR3 region has the DNA TGTGCCAGTAGCCCCTTCTTGGGCCATGGCTACACCTTC. This encodes CASSPFLGHGYTF.

The rearrangement joins TRBV5-1 to TRBJ1-2; a weak D match, TRBD1 (6 bases). Germline V gene sequence: CDR1 SGHRS, CDR2 YFSETQ. V was pared by 0 bases and J by 0 bases, with 27 bases between. The CDR3 extends over 21 amino acids. The CDR3 region is CASSLAVRDKTQRVANYGYTF. The CDR3 DNA reads TGCGCCAGCAGCTTGGCCGTCCGGGACAAGACCCAACGCGTAGCTAACTATGGCTACACCTTC.

This rearrangement joins TRBV28 to TRBJ1-2, with D possibly matching TRBD1 (5 bases). V was trimmed by 6 bases and J by 8 bases, leaving 16 bases between them. The germline V gene encodes CDR1 MDHEN and CDR2 SYDVKM. The length of the CDR3 is 13 residues. This CDR3 reads CASRDPGERGYTF. The DNA of the CDR3 is TGTGCCAGCAGGGACCCGGGGGAACGGGGCTACACCTTC.

V gene TRBV18 combines with J gene TRBJ2-1; 13 bases are shared with TRBD2. CDR1 is KGHSH and CDR2 is LQKENI in the germline V gene. The CDR3 runs 15 residues. Trimming took 3 bases from V and 7 from J; bases not matched to a gene: 3. This chain's CDR3 is CASSPGLAGPNEQFF. In DNA form, the CDR3 reads TGTGCCAGCTCACCGGGACTAGCGGGGCCTAATGAGCAGTTCTTC.

The V call is TRBV20-1, the J call TRBJ1-1; TRBD1 matches at 9 bases. This CDR3 has 15 residues. The V gene end was trimmed by 3 bases and the J gene end by 0 bases; junction bases not matched to a gene: 5. Germline V CDR1 and CDR2: DFQATT, SNEGSKA (reference sequence). CDR3 nucleotide sequence: TGCAGTGCTAGTGGCTACAGGGGGCTGAACACTGAAGCTTTCTTT. Translated: CSASGYRGLNTEAFF.

The chain is built from TRBV5-4 and TRBJ2-7; 9 bases fit TRBD2. V lost 1 base to trimming and J lost 5 bases; unmatched junction nucleotides: 4. This CDR3 region has 14 residues. Germline-derived CDR1 and CDR2 are SGHNT and YYREEE (reference sequence). CDR3 coding DNA: TGTGCCAGCAGCTTGATTAGCGGGAGTGACGAGCAGTACTTC. Its protein product is CASSLISGSDEQYF.

V gene TRBV11-1 combines with J gene TRBJ2-7, with D perhaps matching TRBD2 (6 bases). The CDR3 contains 16 residues. The V gene lost 2 bases and the J gene lost 2 bases, with 16 bases spanning the gap. Germline V gives CDR1 SGHAT, CDR2 FQDESV (reference sequence). In DNA form, the CDR3 reads TGTGCCAGCAGCTTATGGAGGGGAACAAACCCCTACGAGCAGTACTTC. Translated, it gives CASSLWRGTNPYEQYF.

This sequence joins TRBV5-1 and TRBJ1-2; D is possibly TRBD1 (6 bases). With 0 bases removed from V and 4 bases from J, the gap between germline ends came to 13 bases. The germline V gene has CDR1 SGHRS and CDR2 YFSETQ. The CDR3 is made up of 15 amino acids. Written as DNA, the CDR3 is TGCGCCAGCAGCTTGGTACAGGGTGAATCCTATGGCTACACCTTC. This encodes CASSLVQGESYGYTF.